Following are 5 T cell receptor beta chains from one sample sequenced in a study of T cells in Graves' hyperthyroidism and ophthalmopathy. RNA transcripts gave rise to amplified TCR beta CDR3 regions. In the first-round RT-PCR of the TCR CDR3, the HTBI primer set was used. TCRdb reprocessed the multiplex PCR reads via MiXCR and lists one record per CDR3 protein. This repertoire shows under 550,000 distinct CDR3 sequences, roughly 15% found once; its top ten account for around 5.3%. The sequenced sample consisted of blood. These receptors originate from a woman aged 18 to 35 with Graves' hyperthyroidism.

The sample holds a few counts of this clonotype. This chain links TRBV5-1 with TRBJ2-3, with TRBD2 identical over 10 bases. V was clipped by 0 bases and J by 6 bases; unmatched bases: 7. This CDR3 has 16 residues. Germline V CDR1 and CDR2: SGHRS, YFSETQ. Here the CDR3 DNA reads TGCGCCAGCAGCTTGGAGGGTCTAGCGGGAGTCGATACGCAGTATTTT. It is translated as CASSLEGLAGVDTQYF.

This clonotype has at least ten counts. CDR3 amino acids: CASTGLAGTDTQYF. CDR3 bases: TGTGCCAGCACCGGACTAGCGGGCACAGATACGCAGTATTTT. J is TRBJ2-3 and V is TRBV2; 10 bases align to TRBD2. CDR3 length: 14 residues. Germline assignment: CDR1 SNHLY and CDR2 FYNNEI. With V trimmed by 7 bases and J by 1 base, 2 bases remained unmatched. The full variable domain, with the rest looked up from reference TRBV2 and TRBJ2-3, is EPEVTQTPSHQVTQMGQEVILRCVPISNHLYFYWYRQILGQKVEFLVSFYNNEISEKSEIFDDQFSVERPDGSNFTLKIRSTKLEDSAMYFCASTGLAGTDTQYFGPGTRLTVL.

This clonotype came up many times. CDR3 DNA: TGTGCCAGCAGACTCCAAGTAACGAGGGCCATCACCGGGGAGCTGTTTTTT. Translating gives CASRLQVTRAITGELFF. The V gene is TRBV6-2 or TRBV6-3, the J gene TRBJ2-2; TRBD2 is a possible D gene (5 bases). Per germline, CDR1 MNHEY and CDR2 SVGEGT. This CDR3 region has 17 residues. V lost 6 bases and J 4 bases, leaving 21 bases between the germline ends.

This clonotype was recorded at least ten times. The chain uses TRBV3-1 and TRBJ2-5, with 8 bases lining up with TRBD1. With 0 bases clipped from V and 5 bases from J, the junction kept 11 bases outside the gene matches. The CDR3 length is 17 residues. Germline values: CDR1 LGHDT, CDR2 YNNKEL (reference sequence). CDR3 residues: CASSQDPQGVIGETQYF. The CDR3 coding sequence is TGTGCCAGCAGCCAAGATCCACAGGGGGTGATCGGTGAGACCCAGTACTTC.

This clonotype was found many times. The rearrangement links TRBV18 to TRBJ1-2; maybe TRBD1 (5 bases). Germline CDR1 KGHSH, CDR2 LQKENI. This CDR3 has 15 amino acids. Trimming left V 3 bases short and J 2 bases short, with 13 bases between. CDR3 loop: CASSPSPGANYGYTF. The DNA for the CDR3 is TGTGCCAGCTCACCCAGTCCTGGGGCGAACTATGGCTACACCTTC.